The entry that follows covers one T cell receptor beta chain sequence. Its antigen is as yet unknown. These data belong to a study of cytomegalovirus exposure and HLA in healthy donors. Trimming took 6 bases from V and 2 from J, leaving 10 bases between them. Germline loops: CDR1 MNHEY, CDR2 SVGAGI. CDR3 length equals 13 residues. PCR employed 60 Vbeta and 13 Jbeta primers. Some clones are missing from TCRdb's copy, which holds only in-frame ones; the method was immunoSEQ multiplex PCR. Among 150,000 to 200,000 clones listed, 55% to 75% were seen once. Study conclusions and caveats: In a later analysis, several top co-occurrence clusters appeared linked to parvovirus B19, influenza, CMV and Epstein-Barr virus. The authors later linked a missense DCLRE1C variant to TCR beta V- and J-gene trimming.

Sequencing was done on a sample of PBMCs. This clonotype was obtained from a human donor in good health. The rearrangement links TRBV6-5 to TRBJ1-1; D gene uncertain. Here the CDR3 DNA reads TGTGCCAGCAGCCGGACTAAAAACACTGAAGCTTTCTTT. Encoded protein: CASSRTKNTEAFF.